Below, 25 T cell receptor beta chains from the same sample are listed, as sequenced in a study of T cells after posttransplantation cyclophosphamide. Cells defined as naive were viable CD3+CD4+ or CD3+CD8+ and CCR7+CD45RA+CD45RO-CD95-CD27+CD28+. Assay: immunoSEQ multiplex PCR; the TCRdb copy retains only in-frame clones and omits some. The sample gives about 31,000 clones, about nine tenths of which show up once; 0.24% is in the top ten. The sequencing input was naive CD4+ T cells sorted from PBMCs. Source of these receptors: a woman in her sixties or seventies in good health, CMV-negative, and a related stem cell transplant donor.

The chain links TRBV4-2 to TRBJ1-2, with D tentatively TRBD1 (6 bases). The ends were cut back, 2 bases at V and 2 bases at J, with 15 bases in the middle. CDR1 and CDR2 (germline): LGHNA, YNFKEQ. CDR3 size: 16 residues. This CDR3 is CASSQIQGVGNYGYTF. CDR3 coding DNA: TGTGCCAGCAGCCAAATACAGGGAGTAGGCAACTATGGCTACACCTTC.

The genes are TRBV4-1 and TRBJ2-7; 8 positions match TRBD1. The germline V gene encodes CDR1 MGHRA and CDR2 YSYEKL. The V and J ends lost 0 bases and 3 bases, in that order; junction bases with no gene match: 4. The CDR3 length is 15 residues. The DNA of the CDR3 is TGCGCCAGCAGCCAAGAAGGACAGGGAGGCTACGAGCAGTACTTC. Translating gives CASSQEGQGGYEQYF.

The DNA for the CDR3 is TGTGCCAGCAGTGTGAACAGTAATCAGCCCCAGCATTTT. Its translation: CASSVNSNQPQHF. The chain links TRBV6-1 to TRBJ1-5; no clear D. Germline CDR1 MNHNS, CDR2 SASEGT. This CDR3 is built from 13 residues. Trimming cost V 4 bases and J 4 bases, with 8 bases left between them.

V is TRBV6-1 and J is TRBJ1-1, with D tentatively TRBD1 (6 bases). The CDR3 totals 16 residues. V lost 3 bases and J 5 bases, leaving 19 bases between the germline ends. Germline V gene data show CDR1 as MNHNS and CDR2 as SASEGT. CDR3 in amino acids: CASSDHPTGAVTEAFF. In nucleotides, the CDR3 is TGTGCCAGCAGTGACCACCCGACAGGAGCTGTAACTGAAGCTTTCTTT.

The V and J genes are TRBV7-2 and TRBJ2-1; TRBD1 might be the D (6 bases). The V gene lost 3 bases and the J gene lost 8 bases, with 11 bases spanning the gap. CDR3 length: 13 amino acids. Germline values: CDR1 SGHTA, CDR2 FQGNSA. This CDR3 reads CASSFDRKYEQFF. CDR3 nucleotides: TGTGCCAGCAGCTTCGACAGGAAGTATGAGCAGTTCTTC.

The chain has TRBV29-1 and TRBJ1-4; 9 nucleotides match TRBD1. The germline V gene has CDR1 SQVTM and CDR2 ANQGSEA. CDR3 length equals 16 residues. The V segment lost 1 base and the J segment 10 bases; nucleotides outside the gene matches: 13. The CDR3 sequence is CSVEAFLDRGNGKLFF. As DNA, the CDR3 is TGCAGCGTTGAAGCTTTTTTAGACAGGGGGAACGGAAAACTGTTTTTT.

This chain connects TRBV28 to TRBJ1-5; the D gene is possibly TRBD1 (6 bases). From germline, CDR1 is MDHEN and CDR2 SYDVKM. The CDR3 length is 16 residues. V was pared by 5 bases and J by 4 bases, with 18 bases between. The chain's CDR3 is CASSPTPGRGNQPQHF. In nucleotides, the CDR3 is TGTGCCAGCAGTCCAACACCGGGCAGGGGTAATCAGCCCCAGCATTTT.

This clone appeared once. The genes are TRBV28 and TRBJ2-4; 11 positions agree with TRBD1. V lost 4 bases, J lost 7 bases, and 9 bases stayed unmatched. CDR3 size: 16 residues. Per germline, CDR1 MDHEN and CDR2 SYDVKM. CDR3 residues: CASSSSGTGGFNIQYF. CDR3 coding DNA: TGTGCCAGCAGTTCCAGCGGGACAGGGGGTTTCAACATTCAGTACTTC.

This clone has just one count. The chain carries TRBV5-6 and TRBJ1-2; D possibly corresponds to TRBD1 (5 bases). V was shortened by 5 bases and J by 5 bases, with 19 bases between the two germline ends. Germline loops: CDR1 SGHDT, CDR2 YYEEEE. The CDR3 has 15 amino acids. CDR3 sequence reads: CASRLGSGPSYGYTF. The CDR3 bases are TGTGCCAGCAGGCTTGGTTCAGGGCCCAGTTATGGCTACACCTTC.

The V call is TRBV20-1, the J call TRBJ1-2; D is unresolved. The V end was cut by 5 bases, the J end by 0 bases, with 4 bases between. Germline CDR1 reads DFQATT; CDR2 reads SNEGSKA (reference sequence). This CDR3 has 11 amino acids. This CDR3 reads CSAYANYGYTF. The CDR3 nucleotides are TGCAGTGCTTATGCTAACTATGGCTACACCTTC.

V is TRBV2 and J is TRBJ2-7; 8 nucleotides match TRBD1. J gave up 4 bases and V 6 bases, and 2 bases lay outside the gene matches. The CDR3 has 12 amino acids. Germline loops: CDR1 SNHLY, CDR2 FYNNEI. The CDR3 protein is CASRQGAYEQYF. Here the CDR3 DNA reads TGTGCCAGCAGGCAGGGGGCTTACGAGCAGTACTTC. Combining the CDR3 with reference TRBV2 and TRBJ2-7 gives the whole variable domain EPEVTQTPSHQVTQMGQEVILRCVPISNHLYFYWYRQILGQKVEFLVSFYNNEISEKSEIFDDQFSVERPDGSNFTLKIRSTKLEDSAMYFCASRQGAYEQYFGPGTRLTVT.

The CDR3 loop reads CASSSGQGGTGELFF. The DNA for the CDR3 is TGTGCCAGCAGCTCCGGACAGGGCGGCACCGGGGAGCTGTTTTTT. The rearrangement links TRBV7-2 to TRBJ2-2, with 8 positions matching TRBD1. The germline gives CDR1 SGHTA, CDR2 FQGNSA. The junction had 5 bases not matched to a gene; V was cut back by 4 bases and J by 4 bases. The CDR3 contains 15 residues.

This sequence joins TRBV7-3 and TRBJ1-5, with a tentative D call TRBD1 (6 bases). Germline lookup yields CDR1 SGHTA and CDR2 FQGTGA. CDR3 size: 16 residues. V lost 5 bases and J 1 base, leaving 15 bases between the germline ends. CDR3 sequence reads: CASSPTWGGSNQPQHF. The CDR3 DNA sequence: TGTGCCAGCAGCCCTACCTGGGGGGGCAGCAATCAGCCCCAGCATTTT. The variable domain in full, with the rest retrieved from reference TRBV7-3 and TRBJ1-5, is GAGVSQTPSNKVTEKGKYVELRCDPISGHTALYWYRQSLGQGPEFLIYFQGTGAADDSGLPNDRFFAVRPEGSVSTLKIQRTERGDSAVYLCASSPTWGGSNQPQHFGDGTRLSIL.

The chain recombines TRBV18 with TRBJ1-4; TRBD1 matches at 7 bases. CDR3 length: 13 amino acids. The V and J ends lost 8 bases and 5 bases, in that order; junction bases with no gene match: 5. Germline V gives CDR1 KGHSH, CDR2 LQKENI. The CDR3: CASATGLNEKLFF. For the CDR3, the DNA is TGTGCCAGCGCGACAGGGCTAAATGAAAAACTGTTTTTT.

V and J are TRBV9 and TRBJ1-4; maybe TRBD1 (5 bases). Trimming removed 0 bases at V and 8 bases at J, with 14 bases between. CDR1 is SGDLS, CDR2 YYNGEE, per germline. The CDR3 loop spans 15 amino acids. The chain's CDR3 is CASSVESGIHEKLFF. CDR3 DNA sequence: TGTGCCAGCAGCGTAGAGTCAGGGATCCACGAAAAACTGTTTTTT.

CDR3 loop: CASSTPGQGARTEAFF. DNA of the CDR3: TGTGCCAGCAGTACACCGGGACAGGGGGCCCGGACTGAAGCTTTCTTT. The chain links TRBV5-6 to TRBJ1-1; 12 bases match TRBD1. CDR1 and CDR2 from the germline V gene are SGHDT and YYEEEE. V shed 5 bases, J shed 5 bases, and the junction held 10 bases outside the gene matches. The CDR3 runs to 16 residues.

The rearrangement links TRBV5-4 to TRBJ2-3, with D maybe TRBD2 (5 bases). V lost 7 bases and J 6 bases, leaving 18 bases between the germline ends. The CDR3 is 14 amino acids. Germline CDR1 SGHNT, CDR2 YYREEE (reference sequence). CDR3 in amino acids: CASGEMIRGDTQYF. Here the CDR3 DNA reads TGTGCCAGCGGGGAGATGATACGAGGTGATACGCAGTATTTT.

J is TRBJ1-2 and V is TRBV28; the match to TRBD1 covers 8 bases. The CDR3 contains 13 residues. V shed 5 bases and J 11 bases; nucleotides not matched to a gene: 10. Germline-derived CDR1 and CDR2 are MDHEN and SYDVKM. DNA for the CDR3: TGTGCCAGCAGTCGGACAGGGCCCCCTAGATACACCTTC. Its protein is CASSRTGPPRYTF.

The CDR3 protein is CASSHPDRVDEQYF. The CDR3 bases are TGCGCCAGCAGTCACCCGGACAGGGTGGACGAGCAGTACTTC. V is TRBV23-1 and J is TRBJ2-7; 8 bases agree with TRBD1. TRBV23-1 qualifies as an ORF whose function is uncertain. This CDR3 contains 14 residues. Trimming took 3 bases from V and 5 from J; bases not matched to a gene: 6.

The chain carries TRBV21-1 and TRBJ2-5; the table's D call TRBD1 went unverified against the DNA. Gene TRBJ2-7 matches the end of the DNA better, so the J call may be wrong. TRBV21-1 is listed as a pseudogene. The CDR3 runs 14 residues. The CDR3 DNA is TGTGCCAGCAGCACACGGGACACAGACGACGAGCAGTACTTC. Encoded protein: CASSTRDTDDEQYF.

This clone has just one count. The genes are TRBV15 and TRBJ2-7; perhaps TRBD2 as D (5 bases). V lost 1 base, J lost 1 base, and 8 bases lay in between. Germline V gives CDR1 LNHNV, CDR2 YYDKDF (reference sequence). The CDR3 consists of 14 residues. The DNA for the CDR3 is TGTGCCACCAGCAGAGCCCTAGCTTCCTACGAGCAGTACTTC. It codes for CATSRALASYEQYF. The full variable domain, completed using reference TRBV15 and TRBJ2-7, is DAMVIQNPRYQVTQFGKPVTLSCSQTLNHNVMYWYQQKSSQAPKLLFHYYDKDFNNEADTPDNFQSRRPNTSFCFLDIRSPGLGDTAMYLCATSRALASYEQYFGPGTRLTVT.

The V call is TRBV28, the J call TRBJ1-1; 12 bases are a match to TRBD1. CDR3 length: 13 amino acids. V dropped 11 bases and J dropped 7; count of bases not matched to a gene: 8. Germline lookup yields CDR1 MDHEN and CDR2 SYDVKM. This CDR3 reads CALGQGAENEAFF. The CDR3 coding sequence is TGTGCCCTGGGACAGGGGGCTGAGAATGAAGCTTTCTTT.

CDR3 region: CASSYHPTSYEQYF. The CDR3 coding sequence is TGTGCCAGCAGTTACCACCCTACCTCCTACGAGCAGTACTTC. The chain recombines TRBV6-5 with TRBJ2-7; D unresolved. The CDR3 spans 14 residues. Germline CDR1 MNHEY, CDR2 SVGAGI. Trimming removed 2 bases at V and 0 bases at J, with 8 bases between.

This clone was found once. V gene TRBV9 combines with J gene TRBJ2-3, with TRBD2 matching 9 bases. Germline CDR1 is SGDLS and CDR2 is YYNGEE. The V and J ends lost 4 bases and 4 bases, in that order; junction bases with no gene match: 10. This CDR3 comprises 16 residues. Here the CDR3 DNA reads TGTGCCAGCAGCACCCGAGCGGGAGGTGGGGCAGATACGCAGTATTTT. Its translation: CASSTRAGGGADTQYF.

The V and J genes are TRBV7-9 and TRBJ1-2; a possible D gene is TRBD1 (5 bases). Germline V CDR1 and CDR2: SEHNR, FQNEAQ (reference sequence). The CDR3 spans 12 residues. V dropped 0 bases and J dropped 8 bases, with 7 bases sitting between them. CDR3 DNA sequence: TGTGCCAGCAGCTTAGCGCAGGGAGGCTACACCTTC. This translates into CASSLAQGGYTF.